This TCR beta chain was recorded in a study of cytomegalovirus exposure and HLA in healthy donors. Primers: 60 Vbeta forward and 13 Jbeta reverse. Sequenced by immunoSEQ multiplex PCR; TCRdb stores in-frame clones only, minus some. The sample has around 150,000 clones, around 77% seen once. CDR1 SGHRS and CDR2 YFSETQ come from the germline V gene. The CDR3 has 14 residues. The receptor comes from a woman aged 50 to 65 in good health and CMV-seronegative. Input material: PBMCs. This chain joins TRBV5-1 and TRBJ2-5; 9 bases line up with TRBD1. The end of the DNA aligns better with TRBJ2-7, so the J call may be wrong. This CDR3 reads CASSWGQGEYEQYF. CDR3 nucleotides: TGCGCCAGCAGCTGGGGACAGGGCGAGTACGAGCAGTACTTC.